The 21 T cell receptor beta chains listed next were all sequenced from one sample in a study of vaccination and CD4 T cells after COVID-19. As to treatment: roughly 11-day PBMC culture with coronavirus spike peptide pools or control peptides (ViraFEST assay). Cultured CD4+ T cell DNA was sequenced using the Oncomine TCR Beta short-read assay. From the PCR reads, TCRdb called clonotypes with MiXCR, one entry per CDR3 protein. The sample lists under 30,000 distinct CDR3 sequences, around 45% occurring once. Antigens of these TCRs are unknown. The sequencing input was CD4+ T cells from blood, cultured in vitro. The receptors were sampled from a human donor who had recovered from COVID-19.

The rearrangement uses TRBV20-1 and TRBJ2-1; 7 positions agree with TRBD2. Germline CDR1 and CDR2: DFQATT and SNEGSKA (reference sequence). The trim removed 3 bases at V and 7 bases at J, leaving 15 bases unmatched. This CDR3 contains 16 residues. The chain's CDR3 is CSASLNWRELPNEQFF. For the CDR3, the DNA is TGCAGTGCTAGCCTTAATTGGCGGGAGTTACCAAATGAGCAGTTCTTC.

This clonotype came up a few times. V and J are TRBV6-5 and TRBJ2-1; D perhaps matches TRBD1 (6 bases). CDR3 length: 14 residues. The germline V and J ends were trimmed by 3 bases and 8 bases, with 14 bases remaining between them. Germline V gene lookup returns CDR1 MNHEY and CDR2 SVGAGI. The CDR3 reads CASSYGTGLYEQFF. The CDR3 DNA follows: TGTGCCAGCAGTTATGGTACAGGGCTCTATGAGCAGTTCTTC.

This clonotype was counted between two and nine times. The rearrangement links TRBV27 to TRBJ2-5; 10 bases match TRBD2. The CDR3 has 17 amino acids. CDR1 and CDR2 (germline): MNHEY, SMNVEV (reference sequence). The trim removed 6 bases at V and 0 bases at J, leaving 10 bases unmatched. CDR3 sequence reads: CASRSLAGAQYQETQYF. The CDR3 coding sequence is TGTGCCAGCAGGTCTCTAGCGGGGGCCCAGTACCAAGAGACCCAGTACTTC.

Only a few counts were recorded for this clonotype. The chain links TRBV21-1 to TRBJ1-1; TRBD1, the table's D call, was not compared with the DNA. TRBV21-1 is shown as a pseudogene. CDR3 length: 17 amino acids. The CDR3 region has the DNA TGTGCCAGCAGCAACCAGGACAGGGTGAGGGGGAACACTGAAGCTTTCTTT. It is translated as CASSNQDRVRGNTEAFF.

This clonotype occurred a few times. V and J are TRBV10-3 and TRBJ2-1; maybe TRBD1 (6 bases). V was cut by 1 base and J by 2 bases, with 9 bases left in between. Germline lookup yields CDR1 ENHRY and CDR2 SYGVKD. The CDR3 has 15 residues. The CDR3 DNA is TGTGCCATCAGTGAGTTAACAGGGACCTACAATGAGCAGTTCTTC. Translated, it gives CAISELTGTYNEQFF.

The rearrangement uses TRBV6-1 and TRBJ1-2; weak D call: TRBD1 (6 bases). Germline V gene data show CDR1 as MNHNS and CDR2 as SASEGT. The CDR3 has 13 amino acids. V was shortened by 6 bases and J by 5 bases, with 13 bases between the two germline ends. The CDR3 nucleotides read TGTGCCAGCAGCCGGTTTGGACAGTATGGCTACACCTTC. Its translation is CASSRFGQYGYTF.

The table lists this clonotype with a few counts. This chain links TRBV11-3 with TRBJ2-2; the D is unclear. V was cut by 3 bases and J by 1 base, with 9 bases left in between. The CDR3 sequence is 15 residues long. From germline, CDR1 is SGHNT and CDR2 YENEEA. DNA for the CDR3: TGTGCCAGCAGCTTTGACACCCAGAACACCGGGGAGCTGTTTTTT. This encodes CASSFDTQNTGELFF.

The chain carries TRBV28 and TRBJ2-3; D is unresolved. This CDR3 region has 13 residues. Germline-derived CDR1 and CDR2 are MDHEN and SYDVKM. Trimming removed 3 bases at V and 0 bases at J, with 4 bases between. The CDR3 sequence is CASSLGSTDTQYF. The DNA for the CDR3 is TGTGCCAGCAGTTTGGGTAGCACAGATACGCAGTATTTT.

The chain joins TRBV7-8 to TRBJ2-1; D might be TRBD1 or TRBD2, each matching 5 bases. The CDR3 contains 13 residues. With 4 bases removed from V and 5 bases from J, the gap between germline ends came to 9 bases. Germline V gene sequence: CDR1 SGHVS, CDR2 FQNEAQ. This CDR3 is CASSWGPNNEQFF. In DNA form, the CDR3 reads TGTGCCAGCAGCTGGGGACCTAACAATGAGCAGTTCTTC.

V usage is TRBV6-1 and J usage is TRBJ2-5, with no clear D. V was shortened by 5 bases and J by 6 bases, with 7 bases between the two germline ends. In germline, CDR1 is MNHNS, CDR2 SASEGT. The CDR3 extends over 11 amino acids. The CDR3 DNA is TGTGCCAGCAGTCCCAAGAAGACCCAGTACTTC. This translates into CASSPKKTQYF.

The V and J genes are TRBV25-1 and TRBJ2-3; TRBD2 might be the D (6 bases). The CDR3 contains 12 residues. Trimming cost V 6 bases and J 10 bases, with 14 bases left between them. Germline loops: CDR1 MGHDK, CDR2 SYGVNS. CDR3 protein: CASSHLREPQYF. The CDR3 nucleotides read TGTGCCAGCAGCCATCTGCGGGAACCGCAGTATTTT.

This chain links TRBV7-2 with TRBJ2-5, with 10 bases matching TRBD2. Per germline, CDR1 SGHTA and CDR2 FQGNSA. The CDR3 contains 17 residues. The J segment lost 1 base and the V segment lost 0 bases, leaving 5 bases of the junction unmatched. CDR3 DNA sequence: TGTGCCAGCAGCTTAGCCCCCGGACTAGCGGCCCAAGAGACCCAGTACTTC. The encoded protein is CASSLAPGLAAQETQYF.

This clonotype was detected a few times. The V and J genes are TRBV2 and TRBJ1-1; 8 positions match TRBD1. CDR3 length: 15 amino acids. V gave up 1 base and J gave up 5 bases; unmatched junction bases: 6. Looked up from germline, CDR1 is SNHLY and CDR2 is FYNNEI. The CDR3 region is CASSEGTGRRTEAFF. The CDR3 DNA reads TGTGCCAGCAGTGAAGGGACAGGGCGGAGGACTGAAGCTTTCTTT.

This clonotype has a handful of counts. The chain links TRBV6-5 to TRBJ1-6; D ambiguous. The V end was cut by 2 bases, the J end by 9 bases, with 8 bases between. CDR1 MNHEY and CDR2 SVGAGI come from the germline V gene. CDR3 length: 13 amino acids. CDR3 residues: CASSYRDGSPLHF. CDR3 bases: TGTGCCAGCAGTTACAGGGATGGTTCACCCCTCCACTTT.

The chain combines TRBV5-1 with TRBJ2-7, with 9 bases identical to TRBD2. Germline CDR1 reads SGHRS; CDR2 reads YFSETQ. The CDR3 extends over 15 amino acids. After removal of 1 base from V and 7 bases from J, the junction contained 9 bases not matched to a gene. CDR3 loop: CASSLYAGGPDEQYF. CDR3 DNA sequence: TGCGCCAGCAGCTTGTACGCGGGAGGGCCTGATGAGCAGTACTTC.

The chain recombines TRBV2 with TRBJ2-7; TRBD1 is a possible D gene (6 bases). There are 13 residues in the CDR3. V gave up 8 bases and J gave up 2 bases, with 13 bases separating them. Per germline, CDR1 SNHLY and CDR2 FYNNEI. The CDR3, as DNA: TGTGCCAGCCAGGACAGCTCCCCCTACGAGCAGTACTTC. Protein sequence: CASQDSSPYEQYF.

DNA of the CDR3: TGTGCCAGCAGACAAGGGACAAACCAAGAGACCCAGTACTTC. Amino acids: CASRQGTNQETQYF. This sequence joins TRBV6-1 and TRBJ2-5, with D perhaps matching TRBD1 (6 bases). The CDR3 totals 14 residues. V was clipped by 6 bases and J by 0 bases, with 11 bases between them. The V gene's germline CDR1 is MNHNS and CDR2 SASEGT.

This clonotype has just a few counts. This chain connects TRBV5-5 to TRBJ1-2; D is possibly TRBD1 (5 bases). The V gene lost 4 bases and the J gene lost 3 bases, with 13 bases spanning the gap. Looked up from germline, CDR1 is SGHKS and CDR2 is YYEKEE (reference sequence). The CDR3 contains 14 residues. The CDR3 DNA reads TGTGCCAGCAGCGGACGGGGACGGGACTATGGCTACACCTTC. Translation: CASSGRGRDYGYTF.

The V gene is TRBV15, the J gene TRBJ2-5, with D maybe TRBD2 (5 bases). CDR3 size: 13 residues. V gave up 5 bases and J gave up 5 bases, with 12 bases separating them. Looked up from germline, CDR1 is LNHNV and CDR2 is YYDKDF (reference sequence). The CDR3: CATSGSSFETQYF. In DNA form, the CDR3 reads TGTGCCACCAGCGGGAGTTCATTTGAGACCCAGTACTTC.

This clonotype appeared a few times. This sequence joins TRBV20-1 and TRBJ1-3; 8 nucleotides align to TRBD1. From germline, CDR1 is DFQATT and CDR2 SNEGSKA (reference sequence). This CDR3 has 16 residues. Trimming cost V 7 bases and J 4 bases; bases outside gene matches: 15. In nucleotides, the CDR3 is TGCAGTGTTGTCCGGAAGACAGGGGTAACCGGAAACACCATATATTTT. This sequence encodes CSVVRKTGVTGNTIYF.

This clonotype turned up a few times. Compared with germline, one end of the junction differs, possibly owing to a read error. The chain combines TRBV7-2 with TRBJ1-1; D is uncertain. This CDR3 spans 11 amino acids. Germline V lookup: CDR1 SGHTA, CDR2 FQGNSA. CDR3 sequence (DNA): TGTGCCAGCAGCCCACTTACCTTAGTCGTCTTT. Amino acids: CASSPLTLVVF. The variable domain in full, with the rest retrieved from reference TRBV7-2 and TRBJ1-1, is GAGVSQSPSNKVTEKGKDVELRCDPISGHTALYWYRQSLGQGLEFLIYFQGNSAPDKSGLPSDRFSAERTGGSVSTLTIQRTQQEDSAVYLCASSPLTLVVFGQGTRLTVV.